A selection of T cell receptor beta chains follows, all from one sample in a study of T cell repertoires in cytomegalovirus infection. TCRdb itself ran the reads through MiXCR, one entry per CDR3 protein. The sample has approximately 200,000 distinct CDR3 sequences, roughly 22% seen once. The specimen sequenced was CD8+ T cells from PBMCs. These receptor sequences come from a human donor in good health (CMV status not recorded). Some clones in this sample may be carry-over from other donors' samples. The CDR3 runs from the conserved cysteine through the conserved F or W. The order of the fields is CDR3 DNA, CDR3 protein, D gene, clone size, V gene, J gene. The D gene is left open where the match is weak. Clone size is stated in some rows and not others, as once, few, many or a class when expanded.

CDR3 DNA: TGTGCCACCACCCCGACAGGGATGAACACTGAAGCTTTCTTT
CDR3 protein: CATTPTGMNTEAFF
D gene: TRBD1
clone size: NA
V gene: TRBV15
J gene: TRBJ1-1

CDR3 DNA: TGTGCCAGCAGCGCGATCAGAGGAAATGAGCAGTTCTTC
CDR3 protein: CASSAIRGNEQFF
D gene: NA
clone size: many
V gene: TRBV7-8
J gene: TRBJ2-1

CDR3 DNA: TGTGCCAGCAGAATCGGACAGGCCATCAATTCACCCCTCCACTTT
CDR3 protein: CASRIGQAINSPLHF
D gene: TRBD1
clone size: once
V gene: TRBV28
J gene: TRBJ1-6

CDR3 DNA: TGTGCCAGTTGGGGACAGCAGAACACTGAAGCTTTCTTT
CDR3 protein: CASWGQQNTEAFF
D gene: TRBD1
clone size: NA
V gene: TRBV7-8
J gene: TRBJ1-1

CDR3 DNA: TGTGCCAGCAGCCAAGACCGGACAGCCTACGAGCAGTACTTC
CDR3 protein: CASSQDRTAYEQYF
D gene: NA
clone size: few
V gene: TRBV4-2
J gene: TRBJ2-7

CDR3 DNA: TGCAGTGGGACAGGGGGTGGAATGAACACTGAAGCTTTCTTT
CDR3 protein: CSGTGGGMNTEAFF
D gene: TRBD1
clone size: many
V gene: TRBV20-1
J gene: TRBJ1-1

CDR3 DNA: TGTGCCAGCACTGTCCAGAGAGATGGCTACACCTTC
CDR3 protein: CASTVQRDGYTF
D gene: NA
clone size: once
V gene: TRBV2
J gene: TRBJ1-2

CDR3 DNA: TGCAGCGTAAAGGAGGACAGCTCCTATAATTCACCCCTCCACTTT
CDR3 protein: CSVKEDSSYNSPLHF
D gene: NA
clone size: NA
V gene: TRBV29-1
J gene: TRBJ1-6

CDR3 DNA: TGTGCCAGCAGCCCCCGGACAGGGGCTCTCAGGGATACGCAGTATTTT
CDR3 protein: CASSPRTGALRDTQYF
D gene: TRBD1
clone size: NA
V gene: TRBV13
J gene: TRBJ2-3

CDR3 DNA: TGTGCCAGCAGCCGCGACGGACAGGGGGTTCGGTATGGCTACACCTTC
CDR3 protein: CASSRDGQGVRYGYTF
D gene: TRBD1
clone size: many
V gene: TRBV5-4
J gene: TRBJ1-2

CDR3 DNA: TGTGCCAGCAGCCTCGAACACTGGGTTAATTCACCCCTCCACTTT
CDR3 protein: CASSLEHWVNSPLHF
D gene: NA
clone size: NA
V gene: TRBV7-2
J gene: TRBJ1-6

CDR3 DNA: TGCAGTGCTGGGGGACCGCTGAGTGGGACAGATACGCAGTATTTT
CDR3 protein: CSAGGPLSGTDTQYF
D gene: NA
clone size: once
V gene: TRBV20-1
J gene: TRBJ2-3

CDR3 DNA: TGTGCCAGCAGCCTGGGGACATCTGGCTACACCTTC
CDR3 protein: CASSLGTSGYTF
D gene: NA
clone size: many
V gene: TRBV7-9
J gene: TRBJ1-2

CDR3 DNA: TGCAGCGAAAGACAGGTATCGAACACTGAAGCTTTCTTT
CDR3 protein: CSERQVSNTEAFF
D gene: NA
clone size: NA
V gene: TRBV29-1
J gene: TRBJ1-1

CDR3 DNA: TGCAGCGTTTCAGTCCCGGGACAGGGTAGAGGTTCTGGGGCCAACGTCCTGACTTTC
CDR3 protein: CSVSVPGQGRGSGANVLTF
D gene: TRBD1
clone size: NA
V gene: TRBV29-1
J gene: TRBJ2-6

CDR3 DNA: TGCAGCGTTAGGGATACGAACACCGGGGAGCTGTTTTTT
CDR3 protein: CSVRDTNTGELFF
D gene: NA
clone size: NA
V gene: TRBV29-1
J gene: TRBJ2-2

CDR3 DNA: TGTGCCAGCAGTGAAGTAGGGGGCGGCGACACCGGGGAGCTGTTTTTT
CDR3 protein: CASSEVGGGDTGELFF
D gene: TRBD1
clone size: NA
V gene: TRBV2
J gene: TRBJ2-2

CDR3 DNA: TGTGCCAGCAGTTACTCGGGGATTGAGGGCTACACCTTC
CDR3 protein: CASSYSGIEGYTF
D gene: NA
clone size: NA
V gene: TRBV6-5
J gene: TRBJ1-2

CDR3 DNA: TGCAGTGCCAGCGGACAGGGGGCTGCTTATTACGAGCAGTACTTC
CDR3 protein: CSASGQGAAYYEQYF
D gene: TRBD1
clone size: NA
V gene: TRBV20-1
J gene: TRBJ2-7

CDR3 DNA: TGCAGTGCTAGGGACAAATCTGGAAACACCATATATTTT
CDR3 protein: CSARDKSGNTIYF
D gene: NA
clone size: once
V gene: TRBV20-1
J gene: TRBJ1-3

CDR3 DNA: TGCGCCAGCAGCCAAGGCTTCACCGGGGGAACATTCGACGAGCAGTACTTC
CDR3 protein: CASSQGFTGGTFDEQYF
D gene: NA
clone size: many
V gene: TRBV4-1
J gene: TRBJ2-7

CDR3 DNA: TGTGCCATAGAAACCGGGACAGGGGGAACTGAAGCTTTCTTT
CDR3 protein: CAIETGTGGTEAFF
D gene: TRBD1
clone size: NA
V gene: TRBV28
J gene: TRBJ1-1

CDR3 DNA: TGTGCCAGCAGTTTATCTGTGACAGGGGTTGATGAGCAGTTCTTC
CDR3 protein: CASSLSVTGVDEQFF
D gene: TRBD1
clone size: many
V gene: TRBV12-3/TRBV12-4
J gene: TRBJ2-1